Given below is one TCR beta chain in context. As yet, its antigen is unknown. The data were taken from a study of Ad26.COV2.S vaccination and SARS-CoV-2 variants. Study-wide findings and caveats: Vaccinated individuals (as opposed to placebo recipients) had higher spike-specific TCR breadth.

The length of the CDR3 is 18 residues. Trimming shortened V by 2 bases and J by 9 bases, and 23 bases separated the two germline ends. Germline V gives CDR1 MGHDK, CDR2 SYGVNS. Profiled with immunoSEQ multiplex PCR; TCRdb holds only in-frame clones, not every one. The sample yields 320,000 or so clones, roughly 88% seen once. Treatment noted: roughly 18 received Ad26.COV2.S at low or high dose, single or two shots; roughly five received placebo; per-sample allocation not given. Collection of samples fell on day 63 after the first vaccine or placebo injection. This sequence joins TRBV25-1 and TRBJ1-6; no definite D call. This specimen was peripheral blood, taken in a trial of Ad26.COV2.S vaccine versus placebo. The clonotype was recovered from a person between 18 and 60 years old who received the Ad26.COV2.S COVID-19 vaccine or a placebo. The DNA of the CDR3 is TGTGCCAGCAGTGAAGGGTCCCCACGCCGGACGTTTATTTCACCCCTCCACTTT. It codes for CASSEGSPRRTFISPLHF.